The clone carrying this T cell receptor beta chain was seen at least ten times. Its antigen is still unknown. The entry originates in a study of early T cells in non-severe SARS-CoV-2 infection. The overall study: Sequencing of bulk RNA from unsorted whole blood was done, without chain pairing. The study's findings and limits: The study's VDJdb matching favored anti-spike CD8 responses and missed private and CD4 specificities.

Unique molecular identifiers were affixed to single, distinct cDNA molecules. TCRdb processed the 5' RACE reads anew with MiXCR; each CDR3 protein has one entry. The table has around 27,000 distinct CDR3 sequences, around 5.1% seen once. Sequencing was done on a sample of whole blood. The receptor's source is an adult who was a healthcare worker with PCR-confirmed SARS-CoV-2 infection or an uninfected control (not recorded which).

The CDR3 DNA follows: TGTGCCAGCGGGTGGCGGCCGAGGGAAAAACTGTTTTTT. It yields the protein CASGWRPREKLFF. The gene calls are TRBV6-5 and TRBJ1-4; D call uncertain. Germline CDR1 reads MNHEY; CDR2 reads SVGAGI. Between the trimmed V and J ends, which lost 8 bases and 8 bases, there was a span of 15 bases. The CDR3 contains 13 residues.